These 30 T cell receptor beta chains were sequenced from one sample in a study of Ad26.COV2.S vaccination and SARS-CoV-2 variants. Treatment noted: 15 to 20 received Ad26.COV2.S at low or high dose, single or two shots; about 5 received placebo; per-sample allocation not given. Material that was analyzed had been drawn on day 63 after the first vaccine or placebo injection. Clones were read by immunoSEQ multiplex PCR, and TCRdb kept only the in-frame ones, dropping some. The sample comprises about 350,000 clones, about 87% of which are singletons, and 6.4% rests with the top ten. This material consisted of peripheral blood, taken in a trial of Ad26.COV2.S vaccine versus placebo. These receptors came from a person between 18 and 65 years old who received the Ad26.COV2.S COVID-19 vaccine or a placebo.

The J gene is TRBJ1-4, the V gene TRBV19; 7 bases are shared with TRBD1. The V segment lost 5 bases and the J segment 5 bases; nucleotides outside the gene matches: 5. Germline V lookup: CDR1 LNHDA, CDR2 SQIVND (reference sequence). The CDR3 consists of 14 residues. Here the CDR3 reads CASSAAGGNEKLFF. In nucleotides, the CDR3 is TGTGCCAGTAGTGCCGCAGGGGGAAATGAAAAACTGTTTTTT.

Ten or more counts support this clone. The rearrangement links TRBV3-1 (or the pseudogene TRBV3-2) to TRBJ1-6; D is undetermined. Germline values: CDR1 LGHDT, CDR2 YNNKEL (reference sequence). The CDR3 covers 14 residues. Trimming took off 4 bases at V and 9 bases at J, with 13 bases between the two ends. CDR3 sequence: CASSPPHKGSPLHF. The CDR3 coding sequence is TGTGCCAGCAGCCCACCCCATAAGGGTTCACCCCTCCACTTT.

The chain links TRBV7-2 to TRBJ2-1, with TRBD2 matching over 9 bases. Germline CDR1 is SGHTA and CDR2 is FQGNSA. V gave up 5 bases and J gave up 8 bases; unmatched junction bases: 13. The CDR3 consists of 16 residues. For the CDR3, the DNA is TGTGCCAGCAGCCCCCAGGTGGGACTAGCAGCCCATGAGCAGTTCTTC. Residues: CASSPQVGLAAHEQFF.

The chain is built from TRBV4-2 and TRBJ2-7; D uncertain. CDR1 and CDR2 from the germline V gene are LGHNA and YNFKEQ. The CDR3 is made up of 15 amino acids. V was shortened by 0 bases and J by 3 bases, with 12 bases between the two germline ends. CDR3 residues: CASSQEWVGIYEQYF. The DNA of the CDR3 is TGTGCCAGCAGCCAAGAGTGGGTAGGGATCTACGAGCAGTACTTC.

This clone was seen many times. The chain is built from TRBV4-1 and TRBJ2-2; no definite D call. Germline CDR1 reads MGHRA; CDR2 reads YSYEKL. The CDR3 totals 12 residues. V lost 1 base and J 6 bases, leaving 3 bases between the germline ends. The CDR3 loop is CASSQGSGELFF. The CDR3 DNA reads TGCGCCAGCAGCCAAGGATCCGGGGAGCTGTTTTTT.

The V gene is TRBV21-1, the J gene TRBJ1-1. TRBV21-1 is annotated as a pseudogene. CDR3 length: 14 amino acids. CDR3 sequence: CASSKEGGHTEAFF. In nucleotides, the CDR3 is TGTGCCAGCAGCAAAGAAGGGGGGCACACTGAAGCTTTCTTT.

V usage is TRBV11-2 and J usage is TRBJ2-4; 8 positions match TRBD1. V was clipped by 6 bases and J by 7 bases; unmatched bases: 8. Per the germline V gene, CDR1 is SGHAT and CDR2 is FQNNGV. The CDR3 is 14 amino acids. Here the CDR3 DNA reads TGTGCCAGCAGTGCCGGGGACAGGCGGAACATTCAGTACTTC. This encodes CASSAGDRRNIQYF.

Points on this clone: Mismatch with germline at one junction end may stem from a read error. This chain joins TRBV4-2 and TRBJ2-5; D is possibly TRBD2 (6 bases). Germline V gene data show CDR1 as LGHNA and CDR2 as YNFKEQ. The CDR3 loop spans 13 amino acids. The CDR3 is CASSQERDSQENF. CDR3 nucleotides: TGTGCCAGCAGCCAAGAACGGGACTCCCAAGAAAACTTC.

The rearrangement links TRBV7-8 to TRBJ1-1; the D is unclear. The germline gives CDR1 SGHVS, CDR2 FQNEAQ. V lost 5 bases to trimming and J lost 0 bases, with 16 bases between them. The CDR3 is 16 residues long. CDR3: CASSRARPGLNTEAFF. CDR3 DNA: TGTGCCAGCAGCCGAGCCCGTCCGGGGTTGAACACTGAAGCTTTCTTT. The full variable domain, completed using reference TRBV7-8 and TRBJ1-1, is GAGVSQSPRYKVAKRGQDVALRCDPISGHVSLFWYQQALGQGPEFLTYFQNEAQLDKSGLPSDRFFAERPEGSVSTLKIQRTQQEDSAVYLCASSRARPGLNTEAFFGQGTRLTVV.

V gene TRBV5-4 combines with J gene TRBJ2-3; D might be TRBD1 (6 bases). Deletions cut 3 bases from V and 1 base from J, with 9 bases between. The CDR3 sequence is 14 residues long. The germline gives CDR1 SGHNT, CDR2 YYREEE (reference sequence). The CDR3 DNA is TGTGCCAGCAGCTGGACAGCTGGCACAGATACGCAGTATTTT. It yields the protein CASSWTAGTDTQYF.

The CDR3 loop reads CASSSTGSPIYGYTF. As DNA, the CDR3 is TGTGCCAGCAGCTCTACAGGGTCCCCGATCTATGGCTACACCTTC. The chain recombines TRBV7-9 with TRBJ1-2; D perhaps matches TRBD1 (6 bases). The germline gives CDR1 SEHNR, CDR2 FQNEAQ (reference sequence). V was pared by 4 bases and J by 4 bases, with 16 bases between. This CDR3 is 15 amino acids long.

This chain uses TRBV9 with TRBJ1-4, with D unclear. Per the germline V gene, CDR1 is SGDLS and CDR2 is YYNGEE. The CDR3 has 14 residues. Between the trimmed V and J ends, which lost 0 bases and 4 bases, there was a span of 7 bases. The CDR3 spells CASSVDRINEKLFF. DNA of the CDR3: TGTGCCAGCAGCGTAGACAGAATTAATGAAAAACTGTTTTTT.

This clone was picked up a small number of times. This chain's CDR3 is CASSLTGFYRNQPQHF. DNA for the CDR3: TGTGCCAGCAGCCTCACAGGGTTCTACAGGAATCAGCCCCAGCATTTT. The gene calls are TRBV6-2 or TRBV6-3 and TRBJ1-5, with D tentatively TRBD1 (6 bases). The CDR3 sequence is 16 residues long. Deletions cut 6 bases from V and 4 bases from J, with 19 bases between. Germline values: CDR1 MNHEY, CDR2 SVGEGT.

The chain employs TRBV6-6 and TRBJ2-2, with D possibly TRBD2 on 6 matching bases. CDR1 and CDR2 (germline): MNHNY, SVGAGI (reference sequence). CDR3 length: 16 residues. The V end lost 5 bases, the J end lost 6 bases, and 19 bases lay between the germline ends. The CDR3 region has the DNA TGTGCCAGCAGTCGAAGACTAGATGGTTGGGCCGGGGAGCTGTTTTTT. Translating gives CASSRRLDGWAGELFF.

The V and J genes are TRBV29-1 and TRBJ1-4, with D perhaps TRBD1 (5 bases). CDR1 and CDR2 (germline): SQVTM, ANQGSEA. The CDR3 loop spans 12 amino acids. V was shortened by 6 bases and J by 10 bases, with 15 bases between the two germline ends. This CDR3 reads CSVDINGGKLFF. CDR3 coding DNA: TGCAGCGTCGACATAAATGGGGGAAAACTGTTTTTT. Based on the CDR3 plus reference TRBV29-1 and TRBJ1-4, the full variable domain is SAVISQKPSRDICQRGTSLTIQCQVDSQVTMMFWYRQQPGQSLTLIATANQGSEATYESGFVIDKFPISRPNLTFSTLTVSNMSPEDSSIYLCSVDINGGKLFFGSGTQLSVL.

This sequence joins TRBV5-1 and TRBJ2-1, with D possibly being TRBD1 (6 bases). V lost 2 bases, J lost 1 base, and 16 bases lay in between. The germline V gene has CDR1 SGHRS and CDR2 YFSETQ. The CDR3 is 17 residues long. The DNA of the CDR3 is TGCGCCAGCAGCTTTACAGGACGTCAGGGGTCCTACAATGAGCAGTTCTTC. Protein sequence: CASSFTGRQGSYNEQFF.

The chain links TRBV5-6 to TRBJ1-5; 12 bases match TRBD1. Per the germline V gene, CDR1 is SGHDT and CDR2 is YYEEEE. The CDR3 runs 19 residues. The J segment lost 0 bases and the V segment lost 0 bases, leaving 7 bases of the junction unmatched. For the CDR3, the DNA is TGTGCCAGCAGCTTGGGGCGGGACAGGGGGCTAAGTAGCAATCAGCCCCAGCATTTT. Amino acids: CASSLGRDRGLSSNQPQHF.

The gene calls are TRBV11-3 and TRBJ2-5; unclear D gene. CDR3 size: 15 residues. Germline V lookup: CDR1 SGHNT, CDR2 YENEEA. V was pared by 1 base and J by 5 bases, with 14 bases between. The CDR3 sequence: CASSLGLRTEETQYF. The CDR3 DNA is TGTGCCAGCAGCTTAGGCCTTCGGACGGAGGAGACCCAGTACTTC.

The gene calls are TRBV9 and TRBJ2-1; TRBD1 aligns across 7 bases. The CDR3 length is 14 residues. V gave up 4 bases and J gave up 3 bases; unmatched junction bases: 4. Germline-derived CDR1 and CDR2 are SGDLS and YYNGEE. CDR3 loop: CASSSTGFYNEQFF. DNA for the CDR3: TGTGCCAGCAGCTCGACAGGGTTCTACAATGAGCAGTTCTTC. Filled out from reference TRBV9 and TRBJ2-1, the complete variable domain reads DSGVTQTPKHLITATGQRVTLRCSPRSGDLSVYWYQQSLDQGLQFLIQYYNGEERAKGNILERFSAQQFPDLHSELNLSSLELGDSALYFCASSSTGFYNEQFFGPGTRLTVL.

This chain links TRBV30 with TRBJ2-6, with unresolved D. CDR3 length: 15 amino acids. Germline-derived CDR1 and CDR2 are GTSNPN and SVGIG (reference sequence). Trimming cost V 1 base and J 0 bases, with 7 bases left between them. CDR3 region: CAWSATVSGANVLTF. The CDR3 nucleotides read TGTGCCTGGAGTGCCACAGTCTCTGGGGCCAACGTCCTGACTTTC.

V is TRBV25-1 and J is TRBJ1-4; TRBD1 might be the D (6 bases). Trimming shortened V by 2 bases and J by 6 bases, and 13 bases separated the two germline ends. Germline assignment: CDR1 MGHDK and CDR2 SYGVNS. The CDR3 loop spans 15 amino acids. CDR3 amino acids: CASSENRVGDEKLFF. CDR3 in DNA: TGTGCCAGCAGTGAAAACAGGGTAGGGGATGAAAAACTGTTTTTT.

The table lists this clone with a few counts. The chain employs TRBV6-5 and TRBJ1-1, with D uncertain. Germline V gene data show CDR1 as MNHEY and CDR2 as SVGAGI. This CDR3 contains 11 residues. Trimming removed 2 bases at V and 14 bases at J, with 12 bases between. CDR3 nucleotide sequence: TGTGCCAGCAGTTACGACGGAAGATCATTCTTT. Translation gives CASSYDGRSFF.

This chain joins TRBV7-9 and TRBJ2-1; D assignment may be TRBD1 or TRBD2 (7 bases each). Germline loops: CDR1 SEHNR, CDR2 FQNEAQ (reference sequence). The CDR3 spans 16 residues. V was pared by 1 base and J by 5 bases, with 15 bases between. In nucleotides, the CDR3 is TGTGCCAGCAGCTTAGTGGGGGGGACAGATGACAATGAGCAGTTCTTC. It yields the protein CASSLVGGTDDNEQFF.

This clone was seen once. The V and J genes are TRBV5-6 and TRBJ1-2; TRBD1 might be the D (6 bases). Per the germline V gene, CDR1 is SGHDT and CDR2 is YYEEEE. Trimming shortened V by 4 bases and J by 4 bases, and 11 bases separated the two germline ends. The CDR3 is made up of 13 amino acids. The CDR3 spells CASSPDRRYGYTF. CDR3 in DNA: TGTGCCAGCAGCCCTGACAGGCGCTATGGCTACACCTTC.

The chain carries TRBV7-3 and TRBJ2-1, with 13 bases lining up with TRBD2. The CDR3 runs 21 residues. Germline V gives CDR1 SGHTA, CDR2 FQGTGA. Trimming removed 4 bases from V and 6 bases from J; junction bases left unmatched: 21. DNA for the CDR3: TGTGCCAGCAGCTCCAAACAACTAGCGGGAGGGCCTCGTCGACCAATCAATGAGCAGTTCTTC. Amino acid sequence: CASSSKQLAGGPRRPINEQFF.

This sequence joins TRBV11-2 and TRBJ1-2; 9 positions match TRBD1. J was trimmed by 3 bases and V by 4 bases; bases with no gene match: 9. Germline assignment: CDR1 SGHAT and CDR2 FQNNGV. This CDR3 is built from 16 residues. Here the CDR3 reads CASSSKQGAGDYGYTF. The DNA of the CDR3 is TGTGCCAGCAGCTCGAAACAGGGGGCAGGTGACTATGGCTACACCTTC.

The chain has TRBV3-1 (or the pseudogene TRBV3-2) and TRBJ2-2; 8 nucleotides agree with TRBD1. V shed 4 bases, J shed 4 bases, and the junction held 8 bases outside the gene matches. The V gene's germline CDR1 is LGHDT and CDR2 YNNKEL (reference sequence). The CDR3 loop spans 16 amino acids. The CDR3 sequence is CASSRLTGEGTGELFF. DNA of the CDR3: TGTGCCAGCAGCCGGTTGACAGGGGAAGGCACCGGGGAGCTGTTTTTT.

The chain joins TRBV14 to TRBJ2-7; 10 nucleotides agree with TRBD1. V gave up 4 bases and J gave up 6 bases; unmatched junction bases: 3. Germline assignment: CDR1 SGHDN and CDR2 FVKESK. The CDR3 extends over 13 amino acids. CDR3 region: CASSPRDRGEQYF. In DNA form, the CDR3 reads TGTGCCAGCAGCCCAAGGGACAGGGGCGAGCAGTACTTC.

The chain employs TRBV19 and TRBJ1-5; D perhaps matches TRBD1 (6 bases). The ends were cut back, 5 bases at V and 4 bases at J, with 9 bases in the middle. The CDR3 length is 13 residues. From germline, CDR1 is LNHDA and CDR2 SQIVND (reference sequence). The CDR3 here is CASSDRRNQPQHF. CDR3 bases: TGTGCCAGTAGTGACAGGAGGAATCAGCCCCAGCATTTT. Complete variable domain (other parts from reference TRBV19 and TRBJ1-5): DGGITQSPKYLFRKEGQNVTLSCEQNLNHDAMYWYRQDPGQGLRLIYYSQIVNDFQKGDIAEGYSVSREKKESFPLTVTSAQKNPTAFYLCASSDRRNQPQHFGDGTRLSIL.

The rearrangement joins TRBV27 to TRBJ1-1; D is unclear. V gave up 3 bases and J gave up 11 bases, with 19 bases separating them. This CDR3 comprises 14 residues. Germline CDR1 MNHEY, CDR2 SMNVEV (reference sequence). CDR3 residues: CASSFVMGFVPAFF. For the CDR3, the DNA is TGTGCCAGCAGTTTTGTTATGGGTTTCGTTCCGGCTTTCTTT.